This TCR beta chain was captured in a study of shared clonotypes between healthy human individuals. Study conclusions and caveats: Shared clonotypes across all four donors exceeded non-shared ones in generation probability.

Repertoires were generated with immunoSEQ multiplex PCR, while TCRdb's copy carries only in-frame clones and drops some. The data hold about 1.1 million clones, with roughly 74% observed a single time. V shed 0 bases and J shed 1 base, with 10 bases lying between them. Germline V lookup: CDR1 SGDLS, CDR2 YYNGEE. CDR3 size: 15 residues. Note on this clone: Its antigen is as yet unknown.

The chain uses TRBV9 and TRBJ1-1, with D perhaps matching TRBD1 (5 bases). This clonotype was obtained from a man younger than 30 in good health. Some clones in this sample may be carry-over from other donors' samples. The sample consisted of memory CD4+ T cells from PBMCs. The subset: CD45RA-negative fraction. The CDR3 protein is CASSVVAGKNTEAFF. The CDR3 DNA is TGTGCCAGCAGCGTAGTTGCAGGGAAGAACACTGAAGCTTTCTTT. Based on the CDR3 plus reference TRBV9 and TRBJ1-1, the full variable domain is DSGVTQTPKHLITATGQRVTLRCSPRSGDLSVYWYQQSLDQGLQFLIQYYNGEERAKGNILERFSAQQFPDLHSELNLSSLELGDSALYFCASSVVAGKNTEAFFGQGTRLTVV.